This TCR beta chain was sequenced during a study of T cell clonality in common variable immunodeficiency. Study outcomes and limitations: The cause of increased CVID clonality remains unclear without subpopulation sequencing. Fewer TCRbeta clones were shared among CVID subjects than controls. In common variable immunodeficiency, TCR beta chains reportedly carried fewer deletions and N-nucleotide insertions.

Most patients and controls had Caucasian heritage. This clone was found many times. Its antigen remains unidentified. The read gets to within 3 residues of the CDR3 end, and the germline J gene fills in the rest. Measured with immunoSEQ multiplex PCR; TCRdb has only the in-frame clones, and not every one. Found here are about 37,000 clones, no singletons; the ten largest cover approximately 0.94%. The V gene's germline CDR1 is DFQATT and CDR2 SNEGSKA (reference sequence). V shed 6 bases and J 0 bases; nucleotides not matched to a gene: 6. The CDR3 spans 14 residues. This TCR derives from a person aged 18 to 70 in good health. The specimen was peripheral blood mononuclear cells. V is TRBV20-1 and J is TRBJ1-1; 8 positions match TRBD1. The CDR3 spells CSATRTGLNTEAFF. The sequenced part of the CDR3 DNA is TGCAGTGCGACCCGGACAGGGCTGAACACTGAA.